The clone carrying this T cell receptor (beta chain) showed up many times. Its antigen is unidentified. TCRdb ran MiXCR on the 5' RACE reads and lists one entry per CDR3 protein. The sample contains about 260,000 distinct CDR3 sequences, 8.2% of which appear only once. The data stem from a study of T-cell memory formation after mild COVID-19. Study background: TCR clusters were mostly confined to one donor each. Whole-study findings and limits: Still unconfirmed is whether the second-wave clones peaking on day 37 recognized SARS-CoV-2. CD4+ clones that contracted lay mainly in CM and EM; CD8+ ones lay in EMRA. Memory sampled before infection contained some responding clones, suggesting cross-reactive memory joined.

Sample: PBMCs or a T cell subset sorted from them (not recorded which). The clonotype comes from a man aged 18 to 29 who had mild COVID-19 (a few samples of this study predate the infection). Cell type and time point are not known.

CDR3 coding DNA: TGTGCCAGCAGTTGGACAGCAAATGAAAAACTGTTTTTT. The encoded protein is CASSWTANEKLFF. The chain employs TRBV12-3 or TRBV12-4 and TRBJ1-4; perhaps TRBD1 as D (6 bases). CDR3 length: 13 residues. Trimming removed 4 bases at V and 5 bases at J, with 8 bases between.